This TCR beta chain emerged from a study of T cell repertoires in cytomegalovirus infection. Overall study context: The public TCR beta signatures pointed to both CMV infection and matching HLA type.

Concerning this clonotype itself: No antigen is known for it.

The CDR3 is made up of 15 amino acids. Germline CDR1 MGHRA, CDR2 YSYEKL. Trimming cost V 0 bases and J 0 bases, with 9 bases left between them. One entry per CDR3 protein results from TCRdb running MiXCR on the reads. The profile covers around 770,000 distinct CDR3 sequences, with around 29% appearing a single time and 10% to 15% taken by the ten largest. The specimen comprised cultured CD8+ T cells from PBMCs, sampled from culture after CMV antigen stimulation. The J gene is TRBJ2-7, the V gene TRBV4-1; D gene uncertain. This receptor was identified in a human donor in good health (CMV status not recorded). Some clones in this sample may be carry-over from other donors' samples. CDR3 bases: TGCGCCAGCAGCCAAGAGATCCACAGCTCCTACGAGCAGTACTTC. This sequence encodes CASSQEIHSSYEQYF.